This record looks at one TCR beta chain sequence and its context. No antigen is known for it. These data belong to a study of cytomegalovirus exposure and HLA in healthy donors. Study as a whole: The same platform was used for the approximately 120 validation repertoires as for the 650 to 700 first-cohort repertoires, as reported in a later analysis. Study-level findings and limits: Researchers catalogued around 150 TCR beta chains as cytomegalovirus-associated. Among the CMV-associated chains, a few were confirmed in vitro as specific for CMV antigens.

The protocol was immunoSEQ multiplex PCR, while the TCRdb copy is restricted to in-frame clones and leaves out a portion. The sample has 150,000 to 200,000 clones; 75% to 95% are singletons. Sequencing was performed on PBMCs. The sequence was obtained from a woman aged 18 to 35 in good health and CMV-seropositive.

The CDR3: CASSFAVQGIGELFF. For the CDR3, the DNA is TGTGCCAGCAGCTTTGCGGTACAGGGCATCGGGGAGCTGTTTTTT. The J gene is TRBJ2-2, the V gene TRBV11-2; TRBD1 might be the D (6 bases). Trimming removed 3 bases from V and 7 bases from J, with 15 bases in between. Germline CDR1 reads SGHAT; CDR2 reads FQNNGV. The CDR3 extends over 15 amino acids.